The present T cell receptor (beta chain) was sequenced within a study of pediatric ulcerative colitis. One to two pinch biopsies were taken from the rectum during colonoscopy. Before the diagnostic colonoscopy, ulcerative colitis patients were free of immunosuppressive medication. The data were produced by immunoSEQ multiplex PCR, yet TCRdb's version contains in-frame clones alone and is incomplete. The sample lists 30,000 to 35,000 clones, roughly 81% occurring once. Germline loops: CDR1 SGHDT, CDR2 YYEEEE. The ends lost 4 bases at V and 2 bases at J; junction bases unmatched: 6. This CDR3 has 15 residues.

The V gene is TRBV5-6, the J gene TRBJ1-3, with TRBD1 identical over 7 bases. The sequence was collected from a boy younger than 18 with mild ulcerative colitis. The sample comprised gut tissue. The CDR3 DNA reads as TGTGCCAGCAGCCCATTAGACAGGGCTGGAAACACCATATATTTT. Translation: CASSPLDRAGNTIYF.